The present T cell receptor (beta chain) was sequenced within a study of blood T cell repertoires in COVID-19. Authors' analysis steps: Reference gene primer amplification yielded estimated nucleated cell counts. Measured with immunoSEQ multiplex PCR; TCRdb has only the in-frame clones, and not every one. The V and J calls and the clone size are those of that table, but D and trimming were determined from the DNA. The sample gives approximately 80,000 clones, 88% of which show up once; less than 45% is in the top ten. Germline V gene sequence: CDR1 SNHLY, CDR2 FYNNEI. Losses at the gene ends were 9 bases for V and 5 bases for J; bases not matched to a gene: 7. The CDR3 spans 14 residues.

The sequenced sample was peripheral blood. The TCR was taken from a human donor in a cohort sampled during active COVID-19. The chain links TRBV2 to TRBJ2-2, with 9 bases identical to TRBD2. CDR3 nucleotide sequence: TGTGCCAGTCCCCGCGGGGGGGTGACCGGGGAGCTGTTTTTT. Protein: CASPRGGVTGELFF.